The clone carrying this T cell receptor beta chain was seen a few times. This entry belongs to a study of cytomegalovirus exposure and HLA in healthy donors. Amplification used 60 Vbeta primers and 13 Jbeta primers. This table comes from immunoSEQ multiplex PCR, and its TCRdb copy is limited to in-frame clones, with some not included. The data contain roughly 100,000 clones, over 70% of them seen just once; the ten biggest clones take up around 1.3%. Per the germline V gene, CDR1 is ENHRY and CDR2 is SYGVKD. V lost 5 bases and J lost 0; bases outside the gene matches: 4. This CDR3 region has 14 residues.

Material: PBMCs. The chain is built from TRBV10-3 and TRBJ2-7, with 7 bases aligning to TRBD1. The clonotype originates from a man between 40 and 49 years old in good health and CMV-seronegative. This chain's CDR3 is CAISKGQSSYEQYF. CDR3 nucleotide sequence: TGTGCCATCAGTAAGGGACAGAGCTCCTACGAGCAGTACTTC.